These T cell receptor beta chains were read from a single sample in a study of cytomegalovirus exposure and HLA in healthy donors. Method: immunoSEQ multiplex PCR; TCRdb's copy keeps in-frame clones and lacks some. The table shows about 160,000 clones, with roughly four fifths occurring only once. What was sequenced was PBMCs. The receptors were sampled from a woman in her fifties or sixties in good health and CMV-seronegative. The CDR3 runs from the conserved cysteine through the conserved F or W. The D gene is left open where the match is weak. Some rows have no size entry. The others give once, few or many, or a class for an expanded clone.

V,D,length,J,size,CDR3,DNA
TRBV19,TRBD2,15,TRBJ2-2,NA,CATSRLAGETGELFF,TGTGCCACCTCGAGGTTAGCGGGCGAAACCGGGGAGCTGTTTTTT
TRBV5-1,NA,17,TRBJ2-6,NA,CASRFRASHSGANVLTF,TGCGCCAGCAGGTTCAGGGCTTCCCACTCTGGGGCCAACGTCCTGACTTTC
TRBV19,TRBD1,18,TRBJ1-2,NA,CASSIIDRGFQGNYGYTF,TGTGCCAGTAGTATCATTGACAGGGGATTCCAGGGTAACTATGGCTACACCTTC
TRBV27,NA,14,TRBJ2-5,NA,CASSPSDSLETQYF,TGTGCCAGCAGTCCATCGGACAGCCTAGAGACCCAGTACTTC
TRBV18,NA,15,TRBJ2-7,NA,CASSPRGEGDGEQYF,TGTGCCAGCTCACCCCGGGGTGAGGGGGACGGCGAGCAGTACTTC
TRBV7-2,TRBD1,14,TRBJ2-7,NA,CASSVRDRASEQYF,TGTGCCAGCAGCGTCCGGGACAGGGCTTCCGAGCAGTACTTC
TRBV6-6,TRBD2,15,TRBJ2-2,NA,CASSYLAGGDGELFF,TGTGCCAGCAGTTACCTAGCGGGAGGCGACGGGGAGCTGTTTTTT
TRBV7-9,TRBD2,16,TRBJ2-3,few,CASSLGLAGRTDTQYF,TGTGCCAGCAGCTTAGGGCTAGCGGGGCGCACAGATACGCAGTATTTT
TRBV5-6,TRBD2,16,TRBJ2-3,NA,CASSLLAGEGTDTQYF,TGTGCCAGCAGCTTGTTAGCGGGAGAGGGCACAGATACGCAGTATTTT
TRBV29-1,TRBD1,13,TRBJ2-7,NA,CSVVIQGAGEQYF,TGCAGCGTTGTAATTCAGGGGGCGGGCGAGCAGTACTTC
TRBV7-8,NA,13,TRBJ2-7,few,CASSRISSYEQYF,TGTGCCAGCAGTCGTATCTCCTCCTACGAGCAGTACTTC
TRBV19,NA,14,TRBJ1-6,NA,CASSIGHEDSPLHF,TGTGCCAGTAGTATAGGACACGAAGATTCACCCCTCCACTTT
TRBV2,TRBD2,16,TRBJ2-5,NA,CASSEGLAQTGETQYF,TGTGCCAGCAGCGAAGGACTAGCGCAGACCGGTGAGACCCAGTACTTC
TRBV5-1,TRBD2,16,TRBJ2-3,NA,CASSLEREGGTDTQYF,TGCGCCAGCAGCCTCGAGCGGGAGGGCGGGACAGATACGCAGTATTTT
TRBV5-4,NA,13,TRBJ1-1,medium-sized,CASSLQSNTEAFF,TGTGCCAGCAGCTTGCAGTCCAACACTGAAGCTTTCTTT
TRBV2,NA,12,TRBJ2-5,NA,CASSFTGEEQYF,TGTGCCAGCAGTTTCACAGGGGAGGAGCAGTACTTC
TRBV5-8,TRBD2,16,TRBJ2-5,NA,CASSLLVAGGLETQYF,TGTGCCAGCAGCTTACTCGTAGCGGGGGGGCTGGAGACCCAGTACTTC
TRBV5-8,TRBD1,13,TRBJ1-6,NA,CASGTGDNSPLHF,TGTGCCAGCGGGACAGGTGATAATTCACCCCTCCACTTT
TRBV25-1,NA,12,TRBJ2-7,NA,CASSWVGDEQYF,TGTGCCAGCAGTTGGGTCGGGGACGAGCAGTACTTC
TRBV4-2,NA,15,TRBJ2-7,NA,CASSQDASGTDEQYF,TGTGCCAGCAGCCAAGATGCCAGCGGTACGGACGAGCAGTACTTC
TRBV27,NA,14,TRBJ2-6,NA,CASSPSSGANVLTF,TGTGCCAGCAGTCCCTCCTCTGGGGCCAACGTCCTGACTTTC
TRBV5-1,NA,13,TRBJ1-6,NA,CASSLEEDSPLHF,TGCGCCAGCAGCTTGGAGGAGGATTCACCCCTCCACTTT
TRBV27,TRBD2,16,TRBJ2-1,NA,CASSLDGLAGGYEQFF,TGTGCCAGCAGTCTGGACGGATTAGCGGGGGGGTATGAGCAGTTCTTC
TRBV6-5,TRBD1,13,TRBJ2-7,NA,CAAAGTGKYEQYF,TGTGCCGCAGCCGGGACAGGGAAGTACGAGCAGTACTTC
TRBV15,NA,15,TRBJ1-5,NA,CATSRAGDYNQPQHF,TGTGCCACCAGCAGAGCGGGGGATTACAATCAGCCCCAGCATTTT
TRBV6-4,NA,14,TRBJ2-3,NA,CASSEAGGTDTQYF,TGTGCCAGCAGTGAGGCTGGAGGCACAGATACGCAGTATTTT
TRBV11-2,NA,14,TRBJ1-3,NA,CASREGGLGNTIYF,TGTGCCAGCCGGGAGGGGGGCCTTGGAAACACCATATATTTT
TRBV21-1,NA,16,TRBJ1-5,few,CASSKVWTAGDQPQHF,TGTGCCAGCAGCAAAGTGTGGACAGCTGGGGATCAGCCCCAGCATTTT
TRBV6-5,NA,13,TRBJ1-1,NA,CASSVAEGTEAFF,TGTGCCAGCAGTGTCGCAGAGGGCACTGAAGCTTTCTTT
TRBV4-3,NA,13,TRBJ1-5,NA,CASSQDRDQPQHF,TGCGCCAGCAGCCAAGACAGGGATCAGCCCCAGCATTTT
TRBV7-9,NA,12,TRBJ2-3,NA,CASSPGGDTQYF,TGTGCCAGCAGCCCCGGAGGCGACACGCAGTATTTT
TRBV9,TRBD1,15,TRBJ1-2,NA,CASSLQQGANYGYTF,TGTGCCAGCAGCCTTCAACAGGGGGCAAACTATGGCTACACCTTC
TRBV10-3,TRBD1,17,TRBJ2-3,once,CAISAPVTGKGTDTQYF,TGTGCCATCAGTGCCCCCGTGACAGGGAAGGGCACAGATACGCAGTATTTT
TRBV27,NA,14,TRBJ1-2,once,CASMKGGMRGGYTF,TGTGCCAGCATGAAAGGAGGGATGAGAGGGGGCTACACCTTC
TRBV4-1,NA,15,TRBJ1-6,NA,CASRPPVAGKSPLHF,TGCGCCAGCAGACCCCCAGTGGCAGGCAAATCACCCCTCCACTTT
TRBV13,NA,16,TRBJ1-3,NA,CASSLGVDRPGNTIYF,TGTGCCAGCAGCTTAGGCGTCGACAGGCCTGGAAACACCATATATTTT
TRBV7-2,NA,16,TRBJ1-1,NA,CASSSFESIAGTEAFF,TGTGCCAGCAGCTCCTTCGAGAGTATAGCGGGCACTGAAGCTTTCTTT
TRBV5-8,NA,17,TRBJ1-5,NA,CASSLIRDGYSNQPQHF,TGTGCCAGCAGCTTGATCAGGGATGGATATAGCAATCAGCCCCAGCATTTT
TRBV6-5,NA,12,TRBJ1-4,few,CASRGGNEKLFF,TGTGCCAGCCGAGGGGGTAATGAAAAACTGTTTTTT
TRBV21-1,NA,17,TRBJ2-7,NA,CASSKACSRALSYEQYF,TGTGCCAGCAGCAAAGCTTGTAGCCGCGCCCTCTCCTACGAGCAGTACTTC
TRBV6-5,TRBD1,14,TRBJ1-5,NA,CASWDRGSNQPQHF,TGTGCCAGCTGGGACAGGGGGTCCAATCAGCCCCAGCATTTT
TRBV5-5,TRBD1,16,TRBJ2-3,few,CASTRLGQEATDTQYF,TGTGCCAGCACCCGCCTAGGACAGGAAGCCACAGATACGCAGTATTTT
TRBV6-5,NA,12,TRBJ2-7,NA,CASSYSGREQYF,TGTGCCAGCAGTTACTCGGGGCGCGAGCAGTACTTC
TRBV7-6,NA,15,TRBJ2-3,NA,CASSLAQGRTDTQYF,TGTGCCAGCAGCTTAGCACAGGGCCGCACAGATACGCAGTATTTT
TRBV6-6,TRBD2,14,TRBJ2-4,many,CASSPTSGGYIQYF,TGTGCCAGCAGTCCGACTAGCGGGGGGTACATTCAGTACTTC
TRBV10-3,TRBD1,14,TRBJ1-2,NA,CAISDRQGSYGYTF,TGTGCCATCAGTGATCGACAGGGGAGCTATGGCTACACCTTC
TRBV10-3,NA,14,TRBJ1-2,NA,CAISDRERVYGYTF,TGTGCCATCAGTGACAGGGAAAGGGTCTATGGCTACACCTTC
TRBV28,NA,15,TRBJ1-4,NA,CASRGDGQFNEKLFF,TGTGCCAGCAGGGGGGATGGACAGTTTAATGAAAAACTGTTTTTT
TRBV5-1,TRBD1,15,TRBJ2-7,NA,CASSFETGGRNEQYF,TGCGCCAGCAGTTTTGAGACAGGGGGCAGGAACGAGCAGTACTTC